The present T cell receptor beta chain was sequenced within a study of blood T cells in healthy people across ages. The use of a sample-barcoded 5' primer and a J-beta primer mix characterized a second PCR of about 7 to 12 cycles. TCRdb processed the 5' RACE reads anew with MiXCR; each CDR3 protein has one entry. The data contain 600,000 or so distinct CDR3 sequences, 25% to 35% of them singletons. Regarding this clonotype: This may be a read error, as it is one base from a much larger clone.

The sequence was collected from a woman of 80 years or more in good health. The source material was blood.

CDR3 protein: CAGSPPSGRTDTQYF. CDR3 bases: TGTGCCGGCTCACCACCGTCGGGTCGAACAGATACGCAGTATTTT. The chain has TRBV18 and TRBJ2-3; D is undetermined. The germline CDR1 and CDR2 sequences are KGHSH and LQKENI. CDR3 length: 15 amino acids.